These 5 T cell receptor beta chains came from one sample sequenced in a study of blood T cell repertoires in COVID-19. This table comes from immunoSEQ multiplex PCR, and its TCRdb copy is limited to in-frame clones, with some not included. Of about 100,000 clones in the sample, around nine tenths were seen once. The specimen sequenced was peripheral blood. The origin of the receptors is a man aged 50 to 59 with active COVID-19.

The chain recombines TRBV5-4 with TRBJ1-3; D is uncertain. The CDR3 sequence is 15 residues long. V lost 1 base and J lost 2, with 10 bases in between. CDR1 and CDR2 from the germline V gene are SGHNT and YYREEE (reference sequence). The CDR3 nucleotides read TGTGCCAGCAGCTTGCGGGGAAGCCCTGGAAACACCATATATTTT. This codes for CASSLRGSPGNTIYF.

The V and J genes are TRBV29-1 and TRBJ2-1, with a weak D call TRBD2 (5 bases). The CDR3 has 13 amino acids. Trimming cost V 4 bases and J 4 bases, with 11 bases left between them. CDR1 and CDR2 (germline): SQVTM, ANQGSEA. CDR3 sequence (DNA): TGCAGCGTTGCCGTCACTAGATACAATGAGCAGTTCTTC. Protein product: CSVAVTRYNEQFF.

This chain connects TRBV4-1 to TRBJ2-5; TRBD2 matches 15 bases. This CDR3 has 15 residues. CDR1 MGHRA and CDR2 YSYEKL come from the germline V gene. The V gene end was trimmed by 3 bases and the J gene end by 4 bases; junction bases not matched to a gene: 0. CDR3 loop: CASSQGLAGGETQYF. CDR3 sequence (DNA): TGCGCCAGCAGCCAGGGACTAGCGGGGGGAGAGACCCAGTACTTC.

The V call is TRBV11-2, the J call TRBJ2-5; 9 bases agree with TRBD2. CDR1 SGHAT and CDR2 FQNNGV come from the germline V gene. The V and J ends lost 8 bases and 1 base, in that order; junction bases with no gene match: 11. The CDR3 runs 16 residues. The CDR3 sequence is CASSPLPRGGQETQYF. Written as DNA, the CDR3 is TGTGCCAGCTCCCCATTGCCGCGGGGGGGCCAAGAGACCCAGTACTTC.

J is TRBJ2-7 and V is TRBV10-1; D unresolved. CDR3 length equals 12 residues. The germline V gene has CDR1 WNHNN and CDR2 SYGVQD (reference sequence). V shed 0 bases and J shed 5 bases, with 5 bases lying between them. The DNA for the CDR3 is TGCGCCAGCAGTGAGTCCTACGACGAGCAGTACTTC. Translated, it gives CASSESYDEQYF.